The 19 T cell receptor beta chains listed next were all sequenced from one sample in a study of control samples from healthy donors and cancer patients. The protocol was immunoSEQ multiplex PCR, while the TCRdb copy is restricted to in-frame clones and leaves out a portion. This sample has around 140,000 clones, with approximately 92% found just once. The specimen was blood. These receptors were collected from a man aged 30 to 45 in good health.

The chain is built from TRBV18 and TRBJ2-1; unclear D gene. This CDR3 comprises 15 residues. V lost 3 bases and J 1 base, leaving 10 bases between the germline ends. The germline V gene encodes CDR1 KGHSH and CDR2 LQKENI. For the CDR3, the DNA is TGTGCCAGCTCACCCGGACCCTCATCCTACAATGAGCAGTTCTTC. Translation: CASSPGPSSYNEQFF.

This clone was seen only once. The chain recombines TRBV14 with TRBJ2-1, with no clear D. The CDR3 contains 13 residues. Trimming cost V 1 base and J 12 bases, with 13 bases left between them. Germline loops: CDR1 SGHDN, CDR2 FVKESK. CDR3 sequence reads: CASSQGSFGRQFF. In DNA form, the CDR3 reads TGTGCCAGCAGCCAAGGTAGTTTCGGTAGGCAGTTCTTC.

This clone occurred once. This chain joins TRBV6-1 and TRBJ2-7, with a possible D match to TRBD1 (6 bases). Trimming shortened V by 3 bases and J by 2 bases, and 11 bases separated the two germline ends. Germline V gives CDR1 MNHNS, CDR2 SASEGT. The CDR3 extends over 14 amino acids. CDR3 DNA sequence: TGTGCCAGCAGTGAGTACAGGGCTACCTACGAGCAGTACTTC. Amino acids: CASSEYRATYEQYF.

The chain uses TRBV5-1 and TRBJ2-2, with 8 bases that match TRBD1. CDR3 length equals 15 residues. Germline V gene lookup returns CDR1 SGHRS and CDR2 YFSETQ. V dropped 0 bases and J dropped 5; count of bases not matched to a gene: 3. The CDR3 DNA follows: TGCGCCAGCAGCTTGGGCAGGGGGCTAACCGGGGAGCTGTTTTTT. Translation: CASSLGRGLTGELFF.

The gene calls are TRBV15 and TRBJ2-1, with TRBD1 matching 10 bases. Germline assignment: CDR1 LNHNV and CDR2 YYDKDF (reference sequence). V lost 3 bases and J lost 1; bases outside the gene matches: 3. This CDR3 is 16 amino acids long. The CDR3 bases are TGTGCCACCAGCAGGTCGGGACAGGGGTCCTACAATGAGCAGTTCTTC. Translating it yields CATSRSGQGSYNEQFF.

V gene TRBV19 combines with J gene TRBJ1-2; the D gene is possibly TRBD1 (5 bases). This CDR3 comprises 13 residues. The V gene's germline CDR1 is LNHDA and CDR2 SQIVND (reference sequence). V lost 7 bases and J 6 bases, leaving 15 bases between the germline ends. The CDR3 nucleotides are TGTGCCAGTACCCAACAGGTGTGGGATGGCTACACCTTC. Encoded protein: CASTQQVWDGYTF.

As for this clone: At the DNA level, this CDR3 is encoded by other sequences in the same sample as well. The chain joins TRBV19 to TRBJ1-2; the match to TRBD1 covers 8 bases. V trimming: 3 bases; J trimming: 4 bases; junction bases outside the gene matches: 1. This CDR3 has 13 residues. The germline V gene has CDR1 LNHDA and CDR2 SQIVND (reference sequence). The CDR3 DNA reads as TGTGCCAGTAGTATTGGACAGGGCTATGGCTACACCTTC. This encodes CASSIGQGYGYTF.

The chain is built from TRBV9 and TRBJ1-1, with 7 positions matching TRBD1. CDR1 SGDLS and CDR2 YYNGEE come from the germline V gene. The V and J ends lost 3 bases and 3 bases, in that order; junction bases with no gene match: 5. The CDR3 sequence is 14 residues long. The CDR3: CASSEGGSDTEAFF. The CDR3 coding sequence is TGTGCCAGCAGCGAAGGGGGCTCGGACACTGAAGCTTTCTTT.

About this clone itself: Different DNA sequences within this sample yield the same CDR3. The chain combines TRBV12-3 or TRBV12-4 with TRBJ1-2; D unresolved. With 1 base removed from V and 2 bases from J, the gap between germline ends came to 5 bases. The CDR3 covers 13 residues. CDR3 bases: TGTGCCAGCAGTTTAGGGCCCAACTATGGCTACACCTTC. Translation gives CASSLGPNYGYTF.

The chain uses TRBV11-2 and TRBJ1-4; tentative D call: TRBD1 (5 bases). CDR3 length: 16 amino acids. CDR1 is SGHAT, CDR2 FQNNGV, per germline. V dropped 6 bases and J dropped 1 base, with 15 bases sitting between them. CDR3 in DNA: TGTGCCAGCAGGCTCTCGGGGGGTGGAACTAATGAAAAACTGTTTTTT. This gives the protein CASRLSGGGTNEKLFF.

In its sample, this clone was seen once. The chain combines TRBV9 with TRBJ1-2; a possible D gene is TRBD1 (6 bases). In germline, CDR1 is SGDLS, CDR2 YYNGEE. This CDR3 contains 13 residues. The V and J ends lost 4 bases and 2 bases respectively, with 9 bases between them. CDR3 loop: CASSLGQNYGYTF. DNA for the CDR3: TGTGCCAGCAGCCTCGGACAGAACTATGGCTACACCTTC.

V usage is TRBV10-3 and J usage is TRBJ2-3; D remains ambiguous. CDR1 and CDR2 (germline): ENHRY, SYGVKD. The CDR3 covers 14 residues. Trimming stripped 5 bases from V and 5 bases from J, with 14 bases between. The CDR3 is CAISPSWDRDTQYF. CDR3 nucleotides: TGTGCCATCAGTCCCTCGTGGGATAGAGATACGCAGTATTTT.

The chain joins TRBV6-1 to TRBJ2-3; 9 bases line up with TRBD2. Germline V gene sequence: CDR1 MNHNS, CDR2 SASEGT. With V trimmed by 4 bases and J by 0 bases, 5 bases remained unmatched. The CDR3 runs to 16 residues. The CDR3 protein is CASSVRSGGSTDTQYF. The CDR3 DNA reads as TGTGCCAGCAGTGTCCGTAGCGGGGGCAGCACAGATACGCAGTATTTT.

The chain joins TRBV30 to TRBJ2-2; no firm D call. CDR1 GTSNPN and CDR2 SVGIG come from the germline V gene (reference sequence). Trimming pared 1 base from V and 6 bases from J, leaving 0 bases between. This CDR3 contains 10 residues. CDR3 sequence reads: CAWSAGELFF. In DNA, the CDR3 is TGTGCCTGGAGTGCCGGGGAGCTGTTTTTT.

This clone was detected once. V usage is TRBV11-2 and J usage is TRBJ2-4; 11 bases align to TRBD2. J was trimmed by 7 bases and V by 2 bases; bases with no gene match: 10. The germline V gene has CDR1 SGHAT and CDR2 FQNNGV. This CDR3 region has 17 residues. CDR3 nucleotides: TGTGCCAGCAGCTTACGTACTAGCGGGGGTCGTAGGAACATTCAGTACTTC. Translated: CASSLRTSGGRRNIQYF. Using reference TRBV11-2 and TRBJ2-4 for the parts outside the CDR3, the full variable domain is EAGVAQSPRYKIIEKRQSVAFWCNPISGHATLYWYQQILGQGPKLLIQFQNNGVVDDSQLPKDRFSAERLKGVDSTLKIQPAKLEDSAVYLCASSLRTSGGRRNIQYFGAGTRLSVL.

The V call is TRBV5-1, the J call TRBJ2-1, with 7 bases matching TRBD2. The CDR3 is 15 amino acids. J gave up 2 bases and V 1 base, and 3 bases lay outside the gene matches. Looked up from germline, CDR1 is SGHRS and CDR2 is YFSETQ. The CDR3 bases are TGCGCCAGCAGCTTGAACGGGGGGACCTACAATGAGCAGTTCTTC. It specifies CASSLNGGTYNEQFF.

The chain joins TRBV27 to TRBJ2-1; tentative D call: TRBD1 (5 bases). The CDR3 sequence is 12 residues long. The germline CDR1 and CDR2 sequences are MNHEY and SMNVEV (reference sequence). V lost 7 bases and J 3 bases, leaving 7 bases between the germline ends. The CDR3 spells CASTDSYNEQFF. CDR3 DNA sequence: TGTGCCAGCACAGACAGCTACAATGAGCAGTTCTTC.

CDR3 protein: CASSLYGTDSNQPQHF. The CDR3 coding sequence is TGTGCCAGCAGTTTATACGGCACCGATAGCAATCAGCCCCAGCATTTT. The chain combines TRBV28 with TRBJ1-5; D is ambiguous. Germline V lookup: CDR1 MDHEN, CDR2 SYDVKM. V shed 1 base and J shed 0 bases, with 10 bases lying between them. The CDR3 loop spans 16 amino acids.

V is TRBV7-9 and J is TRBJ2-7; D uncertain. The germline CDR1 and CDR2 sequences are SEHNR and FQNEAQ (reference sequence). This CDR3 has 13 residues. V lost 5 bases and J lost 6, with 14 bases in between. The CDR3 spells CASSHLVTGEQYF. The CDR3 bases are TGTGCCAGCAGCCACCTAGTTACGGGCGAGCAGTACTTC.